The clone carrying this TCR beta chain was observed a handful of times. The data belong to a study of blood T cell repertoires in COVID-19. Study as a whole: Samples taken during acute and convalescent COVID-19 were collected in the United States, Italy and Spain.

V gave up 4 bases and J gave up 3 bases; unmatched junction bases: 17. CDR3 length: 18 residues. Germline V gene lookup returns CDR1 SNHLY and CDR2 FYNNEI. Here immunoSEQ multiplex PCR was the method, and the copy in TCRdb shows in-frame clones only, minus some. The data show 70,000 to 95,000 clones, with around 88% seen just once and 7% to 8.5% held by the top ten. Sequenced sample: peripheral blood. J is TRBJ2-7 and V is TRBV2; 8 nucleotides align to TRBD2. The receptor's source is a woman in her sixties or seventies with acute or convalescent COVID-19. CDR3 residues: CASSGDRSGTHLIYEQYF. CDR3 DNA sequence: TGTGCCAGCAGTGGAGACCGTAGCGGGACCCATCTAATCTACGAGCAGTACTTC. The variable domain in full, completed from reference TRBV2 and TRBJ2-7, reads EPEVTQTPSHQVTQMGQEVILRCVPISNHLYFYWYRQILGQKVEFLVSFYNNEISEKSEIFDDQFSVERPDGSNFTLKIRSTKLEDSAMYFCASSGDRSGTHLIYEQYFGPGTRLTVT.